This TCR beta chain was found in a study of T cells after somatic rescue of genetic block. Deletions cut 2 bases from V and 6 bases from J, with 8 bases between. The CDR3 extends over 13 amino acids. Per the germline V gene, CDR1 is MNHEY and CDR2 is SMNVEV (reference sequence). Repertoires were generated with immunoSEQ multiplex PCR, while TCRdb's copy carries only in-frame clones and drops some. The profile shows approximately 58,000 clones, more than 90% of them singletons. The genes are TRBV27 and TRBJ2-4, with TRBD2 as a possible D gene (5 bases). This receptor was obtained from a child under three years old. Sequencing was carried out using peripheral blood mononuclear cells (PBMCs). CDR3 in amino acids: CASSLKEGNIQYF. The CDR3 DNA follows: TGTGCCAGCAGTTTAAAAGAGGGAAACATTCAGTACTTC.